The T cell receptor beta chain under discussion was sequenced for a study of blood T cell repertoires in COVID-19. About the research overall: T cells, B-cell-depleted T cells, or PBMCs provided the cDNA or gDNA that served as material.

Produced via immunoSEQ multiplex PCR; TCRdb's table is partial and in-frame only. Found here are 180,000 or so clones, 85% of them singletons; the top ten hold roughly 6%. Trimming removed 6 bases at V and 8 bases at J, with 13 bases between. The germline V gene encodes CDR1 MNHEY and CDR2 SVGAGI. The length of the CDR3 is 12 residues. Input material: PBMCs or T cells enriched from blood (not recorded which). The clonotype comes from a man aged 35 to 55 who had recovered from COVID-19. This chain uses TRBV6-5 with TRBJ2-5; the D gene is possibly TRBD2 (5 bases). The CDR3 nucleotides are TGTGCCAGCAGCCCCAAGGCGGGCACCCAGTACTTC. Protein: CASSPKAGTQYF.